A single sample gave rise to the 32 T cell receptor beta chains below, sequenced in a study of T cells expressing NK-cell markers. TCRdb re-called the 5' RACE reads; every CDR3 protein appears as one record, without DNA. The table for this sample gives fewer than 400,000 distinct CDR3 sequences. Sequenced material: blood T cells: a sorted CD56 or NKG2C T cell subset, CD4+ or CD8+ T cells, or bulk PBMC T cells (not recorded which). The receptors originated from a man aged 18-69 years in good health.

This rearrangement joins TRBV1 to TRBJ2-3; TCRdb's D call, TRBD1, is unchecked because there is no DNA. TRBV1 is termed a pseudogene. This CDR3 is built from 16 residues. CDR3: CTSSQVPPGLVDTQYF.

J is TRBJ2-2 and V is TRBV7-3; TCRdb's D call, TRBD1, is unchecked because there is no DNA. Germline loops: CDR1 SGHTA, CDR2 FQGTGA. This CDR3 has 15 residues. This chain's CDR3 is CASSLSPRLGGELFF. Complete variable domain (other parts from reference TRBV7-3 and TRBJ2-2): GAGVSQTPSNKVTEKGKYVELRCDPISGHTALYWYRQSLGQGPEFLIYFQGTGAADDSGLPNDRFFAVRPEGSVSTLKIQRTERGDSAVYLCASSLSPRLGGELFFGEGSRLTVL.

The V and J genes are TRBV12-3 or TRBV12-4 and TRBJ2-1; TCRdb's D gene call, TRBD1, goes unchecked for lack of DNA. The CDR3 has 16 residues. This CDR3 is CASSSRRGGGYNEQFF.

The J gene is TRBJ2-3, the V gene TRBV20-1; TCRdb selects TRBD2, and the lack of DNA leaves this call unchecked. This CDR3 comprises 17 residues. Germline V lookup: CDR1 DFQATT, CDR2 SNEGSKA (reference sequence). CDR3 loop: CSASSASGGKSTDTQYF.

CDR3 residues: CASSLDAREQAKNIQYF. V gene TRBV7-8 combines with J gene TRBJ2-4; TCRdb calls TRBD2, which cannot be checked without DNA. The CDR3 is made up of 17 amino acids. Per the germline V gene, CDR1 is SGHVS and CDR2 is FQNEAQ.

The gene calls are TRBV24-1 and TRBJ1-2. Germline V gene lookup returns CDR1 KGHDR and CDR2 SFDVKD. CDR3 length: 13 amino acids. The CDR3 sequence is CATSEPGGYGYTF.

This rearrangement joins TRBV20-1 to TRBJ2-5; TCRdb reports TRBD1, a call that lacks DNA to check it against. This CDR3 is 14 amino acids long. Germline V gene data show CDR1 as DFQATT and CDR2 as SNEGSKA (reference sequence). The CDR3 protein is CSARAGTAQETQYF.

This sequence joins TRBV28 and TRBJ1-5. CDR1 MDHEN and CDR2 SYDVKM come from the germline V gene. This CDR3 is built from 15 residues. The CDR3 sequence is CATSRGARENQPQHF.

The V gene is TRBV6-5, the J gene TRBJ2-1; TCRdb outputs TRBD1, but without DNA this stays unchecked. CDR3 size: 12 residues. Looked up from germline, CDR1 is MNHEY and CDR2 is SVGAGI. The chain's CDR3 is CASRSTVGEQFF.

V usage is TRBV6-1 and J usage is TRBJ2-7. The CDR3 has 14 residues. Germline-derived CDR1 and CDR2 are MNHNS and SASEGT. CDR3 sequence: CASTDRPRSYEQYF.

The J gene is TRBJ2-5, the V gene TRBV28; TCRdb's D call, TRBD1, is unchecked because there is no DNA. This CDR3 comprises 15 residues. Germline V gene data show CDR1 as MDHEN and CDR2 as SYDVKM. The CDR3: CASSPGQGRSETQYF.

This chain joins TRBV18 and TRBJ2-7; lacking DNA, the TRBD1 call made by TCRdb goes unchecked. CDR3 size: 14 residues. Germline CDR1 KGHSH, CDR2 LQKENI. CDR3 sequence reads: CASSPYRPEDEQYF.

V gene TRBV6-1 combines with J gene TRBJ2-1; absent DNA, TCRdb's TRBD2 call cannot be checked. CDR3 length: 15 amino acids. From germline, CDR1 is MNHNS and CDR2 SASEGT. CDR3 protein: CASRDRTSGWGEQFF.

The chain combines TRBV7-2 with TRBJ2-2. In germline, CDR1 is SGHTA, CDR2 FQGNSA. The CDR3 loop spans 15 amino acids. The CDR3 region is CASSLVGVNTGELFF.

The chain is built from TRBV12-5 and TRBJ2-6. CDR1 is LGHNT, CDR2 FRNRAP, per germline. The CDR3 sequence is 16 residues long. CDR3 in amino acids: CASGGHPSSGANVLTF.

The chain recombines TRBV5-4 with TRBJ2-3; TCRdb names TRBD1, which stays unverified in the absence of DNA. CDR3 length: 15 residues. CDR1 and CDR2 from the germline V gene are SGHNT and YYREEE (reference sequence). CDR3 region: CASSSTTGGTDTQYF.

The rearrangement joins TRBV6-6 to TRBJ2-7; no DNA is available, so the TRBD1 call from TCRdb remains unchecked. This CDR3 has 13 amino acids. Germline values: CDR1 MNHNY, CDR2 SVGAGI (reference sequence). The CDR3: CASTRQNTYEQYF.

J is TRBJ1-6 and V is TRBV20-1. The CDR3 sequence is 14 residues long. Germline V CDR1 and CDR2: DFQATT, SNEGSKA (reference sequence). CDR3 loop: CSARIHQNNSPLHF.

J is TRBJ2-1 and V is TRBV5-1; TCRdb proposes TRBD1, but this gene call is untestable without DNA. The CDR3 runs to 16 residues. Germline CDR1 and CDR2: SGHRS and YFSETQ. The CDR3 sequence: CASSLVPGTLYNEQFF.

The V and J genes are TRBV6-1 and TRBJ2-2; TCRdb lists TRBD1, though no DNA is available to test this call. Germline V lookup: CDR1 MNHNS, CDR2 SASEGT. This CDR3 has 17 residues. The CDR3 sequence: CASTKTVQGLNTGELFF.

The chain couples TRBV7-9 to TRBJ2-2; TCRdb outputs TRBD2, but without DNA this stays unchecked. Germline lookup yields CDR1 SEHNR and CDR2 FQNEAQ (reference sequence). This CDR3 is 16 amino acids long. This CDR3 is CASSLGGGKNTGELFF.

The gene calls are TRBV5-6 and TRBJ2-3; TCRdb's assignment of TRBD2 cannot be checked, as there is no DNA. CDR1 and CDR2 (germline): SGHDT, YYEEEE. The CDR3 contains 15 residues. CDR3 sequence: CASSLAGIGTDTQYF.

The chain joins TRBV6-2 or TRBV6-3 to TRBJ1-2. The CDR3 is 13 residues long. Per germline, CDR1 MNHEY and CDR2 SVGEGT. The CDR3 spells CASSYGLYYGYTF.

The chain joins TRBV6-5 to TRBJ1-2; TCRdb gives TRBD1 as the D gene, but with no DNA this cannot be confirmed. Germline CDR1 and CDR2: MNHEY and SVGAGI. CDR3 length equals 12 residues. CDR3 loop: CASGGGNYGYTF.

V and J are TRBV7-2 and TRBJ2-1; TCRdb reports TRBD1, a call that lacks DNA to check it against. The germline V gene encodes CDR1 SGHTA and CDR2 FQGNSA. The CDR3 runs 13 residues. The chain's CDR3 is CASSLDRWTGKFF.

The chain combines TRBV15 with TRBJ2-3; TCRdb reports TRBD2, a call that lacks DNA to check it against. Germline values: CDR1 LNHNV, CDR2 YYDKDF (reference sequence). The CDR3 has 18 amino acids. The CDR3 is CATSPELAGGPRRDTQYF.

This sequence joins TRBV7-9 and TRBJ2-1; the TCRdb call, TRBD2, lacks DNA for checking. CDR3 length equals 14 residues. The germline V gene encodes CDR1 SEHNR and CDR2 FQNEAQ (reference sequence). The CDR3 spells CASSFATGPHEQFF.

This rearrangement joins TRBV29-1 to TRBJ2-7; TCRdb lists TRBD1, though no DNA is available to test this call. The CDR3 has 14 amino acids. Germline V gene sequence: CDR1 SQVTM, CDR2 ANQGSEA. The CDR3: CSVDTGGQAYEQYF.

The genes are TRBV7-3 and TRBJ2-5; TCRdb names TRBD2, which stays unverified in the absence of DNA. This CDR3 has 16 amino acids. Looked up from germline, CDR1 is SGHTA and CDR2 is FQGTGA. The CDR3 here is CASGASGGAYQETQYF. The full variable domain, in which reference TRBV7-3 and TRBJ2-5 provide the parts outside the CDR3, is GAGVSQTPSNKVTEKGKYVELRCDPISGHTALYWYRQSLGQGPEFLIYFQGTGAADDSGLPNDRFFAVRPEGSVSTLKIQRTERGDSAVYLCASGASGGAYQETQYFGPGTRLLVL.

J is TRBJ1-1 and V is TRBV20-1. Germline V CDR1 and CDR2: DFQATT, SNEGSKA (reference sequence). CDR3 size: 12 residues. CDR3 residues: CSADHGWAEAFF.

V gene TRBV20-1 combines with J gene TRBJ1-2; with no DNA, the TCRdb D assignment of TRBD1 cannot be verified. This CDR3 has 14 residues. CDR1 and CDR2 from the germline V gene are DFQATT and SNEGSKA (reference sequence). The CDR3 loop is CSARDLQGNYGYTF.

The gene calls are TRBV30 and TRBJ2-6. The CDR3 totals 13 residues. Germline-derived CDR1 and CDR2 are GTSNPN and SVGIG (reference sequence). The CDR3 reads CARQFSGANVLTF.